Listed here are 24 T cell receptor beta chains from one sample, sequenced in a study of T and B cells in COVID-19 patients (dated by TCRdb to the early 2020s). Sequenced on an Illumina MiSeq. Multiplex PCR with BIOMED2 TRB-A/B primer pools was used to amplify TRB rearrangements. TCRdb cleaned the public reads at Q25 with fastp, built clones with MiXCR and kept in-frame beta chains. Each CDR3 protein gets just one entry, which takes the most common genes and DNA from the rows behind it. In this sample the table shows about 17,000 distinct CDR3 sequences, under 30% of which occur a single time. In total, the top ten clones hold 4% to 5.5% of the sample. Genomic DNA extracted from blood, in amounts of roughly 230-550 ng, served as the starting material for amplifying TRB repertoires. Sequencing was carried out using blood. The receptors originated from a human donor who had recovered from COVID-19.

The V and J genes are TRBV20-1 and TRBJ1-3; D is unclear. V lost 3 bases, J lost 0 bases, and 12 bases lay in between. Germline V gene lookup returns CDR1 DFQATT and CDR2 SNEGSKA (reference sequence). The length of the CDR3 is 15 residues. The CDR3 DNA reads TGCAGTGCTAGCGTCGGGTCCTTCTCTGGAAACACCATATATTTT. As protein: CSASVGSFSGNTIYF.

This chain connects TRBV20-1 to TRBJ2-3; 11 bases align to TRBD2. Germline V gene data show CDR1 as DFQATT and CDR2 as SNEGSKA (reference sequence). The CDR3 contains 17 residues. J lost 1 base, V lost 0 bases, and 6 bases had no gene match. DNA of the CDR3: TGCAGTGCTAGAGATCTTAGCGGGGGGGGGGGCACAGATACGCAGTATTTT. Amino acids: CSARDLSGGGGTDTQYF.

This clonotype counts as medium-sized (0.01 to 0.1%). In nucleotides, the CDR3 is TGTGCCAGTTTAAGGACTAGCGGGGGAACAGATACGCAGTATTTT. Translation gives CASLRTSGGTDTQYF. The J gene is TRBJ2-3, the V gene TRBV19, with 13 nucleotides matching TRBD2. The J segment lost 3 bases and the V segment lost 8 bases, leaving 5 bases of the junction unmatched. CDR1 LNHDA and CDR2 SQIVND come from the germline V gene (reference sequence). This CDR3 region has 15 residues.

The chain couples TRBV18 to TRBJ2-3, with a possible D match to TRBD1 (5 bases). V lost 1 base and J 0 bases, leaving 17 bases between the germline ends. This CDR3 region has 18 residues. Germline values: CDR1 KGHSH, CDR2 LQKENI. The CDR3 region is CASSPRVRAPGSTDTQYF. The CDR3 DNA sequence: TGTGCCAGCTCACCACGGGTCAGGGCGCCTGGGAGCACAGATACGCAGTATTTT.

There are a few counts of this clonotype. The chain joins TRBV12-3 or TRBV12-4 to TRBJ1-2, with a possible D match to TRBD1 (6 bases). Trimming removed 6 bases at V and 4 bases at J, with 18 bases between. There are 15 residues in the CDR3. The CDR3 is CASSEGQSASYGYTF. The CDR3 bases are TGTGCCAGCAGCGAAGGACAGTCAGCGAGCTATGGCTACACCTTC.

The chain combines TRBV7-3 with TRBJ2-6; no reliable D call. CDR1 SGHTA and CDR2 FQGTGA come from the germline V gene. This CDR3 has 15 amino acids. The V gene lost 2 bases and the J gene lost 4 bases, with 9 bases spanning the gap. The chain's CDR3 is CASSLYPSGANVLTF. The CDR3 nucleotides are TGTGCCAGCAGCTTATATCCTTCGGGGGCCAACGTCCTGACTTTC.

V and J are TRBV4-1 and TRBJ2-1; D is uncertain. CDR1 and CDR2 (germline): MGHRA, YSYEKL. This CDR3 has 15 residues. Trimming cost V 1 base and J 2 bases, with 9 bases left between them. The CDR3 DNA sequence: TGCGCCAGCAGCCAAGTAAACGGTCCCTACAATGAGCAGTTCTTC. It translates to CASSQVNGPYNEQFF.

The rearrangement uses TRBV7-2 and TRBJ2-3; 8 nucleotides match TRBD2. V shed 2 bases and J 1 base; nucleotides not matched to a gene: 5. Looked up from germline, CDR1 is SGHTA and CDR2 is FQGNSA. The CDR3 sequence is 16 residues long. This chain's CDR3 is CASSLMAGGRTDTQYF. CDR3 DNA sequence: TGTGCCAGCAGCTTAATGGCGGGGGGCCGCACAGATACGCAGTATTTT.

Points on this clonotype: This may come from a read error, since a much larger clone is one base off. The CDR3 is CASSTIGTSGGEDTQYF. CDR3 coding DNA: TGTGCCAGTAGTACAATAGGGACTAGCGGGGGAGAAGATACGCAGTATTTT. The chain has TRBV19 and TRBJ2-3, with 14 bases that match TRBD2. The germline V gene encodes CDR1 LNHDA and CDR2 SQIVND (reference sequence). V lost 4 bases, J lost 5 bases, and 8 bases stayed unmatched. The CDR3 is 17 amino acids.

DNA of the CDR3: TGTGCCAGTAGTCCCGGAGCGGGGGGGTCCTACGAGCAGTACTTC. Translating gives CASSPGAGGSYEQYF. The chain combines TRBV19 with TRBJ2-7; 10 positions match TRBD2. CDR1 is LNHDA, CDR2 SQIVND, per germline (reference sequence). V gave up 5 bases and J gave up 1 base; unmatched junction bases: 5. This CDR3 is 15 amino acids long.

The V and J genes are TRBV6-2 or TRBV6-3 and TRBJ2-1; 8 bases agree with TRBD2. CDR1 is MNHEY and CDR2 is SVGEGT in the germline V gene. The CDR3 has 15 amino acids. With 6 bases clipped from V and 3 bases from J, the junction kept 7 bases outside the gene matches. The CDR3 region is CASSPGGAFYNEQFF. The CDR3 nucleotides read TGTGCCAGCAGCCCGGGGGGGGCTTTCTACAATGAGCAGTTCTTC.

This sequence joins TRBV2 and TRBJ1-3; no definite D call. CDR3 length: 15 amino acids. The germline gives CDR1 SNHLY, CDR2 FYNNEI. V shed 4 bases and J shed 2 bases, with 12 bases lying between them. The CDR3 region has the DNA TGTGCCAGCAGTGGAGAGTTAGTGGCTGGAAACACCATATATTTT. Translated, it gives CASSGELVAGNTIYF.

Points on this clonotype: A read error is possible here, since a much larger clone lies one base away. This sequence joins TRBV5-3 and TRBJ2-2; the match to TRBD2 covers 8 bases. TRBV5-3 is sorted into the ORF group, with uncertain function. Trimming at V came to 8 bases and at J to 0 bases, leaving 6 bases not matched to a gene. CDR3 length: 15 residues. CDR3 bases: TGTGCCAGGGGGGTTAGCGGGACGAACACCGGGGAGCTGTTTTTT. This gives the protein CARGVSGTNTGELFF.

This chain links TRBV6-1 with TRBJ2-6; weak D call: TRBD1 (6 bases). The V end was cut by 5 bases, the J end by 0 bases, with 14 bases between. The CDR3 totals 17 residues. Per germline, CDR1 MNHNS and CDR2 SASEGT. The CDR3 DNA reads TGTGCCAGCAGTTTGGGGACATCCTCCTCTGGGGCCAACGTCCTGACTTTC. It yields the protein CASSLGTSSSGANVLTF.

The genes are TRBV7-3 and TRBJ2-3; the match to TRBD2 covers 11 bases. The germline CDR1 and CDR2 sequences are SGHTA and FQGTGA. The CDR3 runs 15 residues. V lost 7 bases, J lost 3 bases, and 6 bases stayed unmatched. The CDR3 here is CASTNSGGATDTQYF. The CDR3 DNA reads TGTGCCAGCACCAATAGCGGGGGGGCAACAGATACGCAGTATTTT.

This chain links TRBV4-2 with TRBJ1-6; D may be TRBD1 (5 bases). V dropped 5 bases and J dropped 10 bases, with 15 bases sitting between them. Germline V gene lookup returns CDR1 LGHNA and CDR2 YNFKEQ. This CDR3 has 14 residues. CDR3 loop: CASSTGGFWSPLHF. In DNA form, the CDR3 reads TGTGCCAGCAGCACAGGAGGGTTTTGGTCACCCCTCCACTTT.

Notes on this clonotype: One junction end disagrees with the germline gene, perhaps due to a read error. V gene TRBV6-2 or TRBV6-3 combines with J gene TRBJ2-3; TRBD1 matches at 9 bases. The CDR3 runs 15 residues. Germline CDR1 reads MNHEY; CDR2 reads SVGEGT. The DNA of the CDR3 is TGTGTCAGCAGTTACGAAGGGACAGGGTTAGATACGCAGTATTTT. Amino acids: CVSSYEGTGLDTQYF.

This clonotype is medium-sized (0.01 to 0.1%) within its sample. The V call is TRBV29-1, the J call TRBJ2-5; 9 bases map to TRBD2. CDR1 SQVTM and CDR2 ANQGSEA come from the germline V gene. This CDR3 spans 14 amino acids. J gave up 5 bases and V 8 bases, and 12 bases lay outside the gene matches. The CDR3 protein is CSSSAGGLYETQYF. In DNA, the CDR3 is TGCAGCTCATCTGCGGGGGGGCTTTATGAGACCCAGTACTTC.

The chain is built from TRBV18 and TRBJ2-1; TRBD1 matches at 7 bases. Germline CDR1 KGHSH, CDR2 LQKENI. V lost 1 base, J lost 10 bases, and 13 bases stayed unmatched. The CDR3 runs 16 residues. The DNA for the CDR3 is TGTGCCAGCTCACCACGTCGAGGGGGCGCGGTAGGGGAGCAGTTCTTC. This encodes CASSPRRGGAVGEQFF.

The sample holds many counts of this clonotype. The gene calls are TRBV12-3 or TRBV12-4 and TRBJ2-3, with TRBD2 identical over 14 bases. V lost 7 bases and J lost 0; bases outside the gene matches: 6. The CDR3 consists of 17 residues. CDR3 region: CASNRLAGGPSTDTQYF. In nucleotides, the CDR3 is TGTGCCAGCAATCGACTAGCGGGGGGGCCCAGCACAGATACGCAGTATTTT.

The gene calls are TRBV10-3 and TRBJ2-1; TRBD2 agrees at 8 bases. J lost 7 bases, V lost 3 bases, and 8 bases had no gene match. From germline, CDR1 is ENHRY and CDR2 SYGVKD. The CDR3 spans 15 residues. The CDR3, as DNA: TGTGCCATCAGTGAAGAAGCGGGGGAGCAGAATGAGCAGTTCTTC. It specifies CAISEEAGEQNEQFF.

This clonotype was detected ten times or more. The chain links TRBV19 to TRBJ1-1, with D tentatively TRBD1 (5 bases). V shed 5 bases and J shed 1 base, with 11 bases lying between them. The CDR3 runs to 14 residues. Germline V CDR1 and CDR2: LNHDA, SQIVND (reference sequence). CDR3 protein: CASSLTGSNTEAFF. In DNA form, the CDR3 reads TGTGCCAGTAGTTTAACAGGATCGAACACTGAAGCTTTCTTT.

This clonotype is deemed medium-sized. This chain connects TRBV19 to TRBJ2-7, with D perhaps assigned TRBD1 or TRBD2 (5 bases each). V lost 3 bases and J lost 2, with 14 bases in between. The CDR3 consists of 15 residues. CDR1 LNHDA and CDR2 SQIVND come from the germline V gene (reference sequence). This CDR3 is CASSIRDDYPYEQYF. The CDR3 nucleotides are TGTGCCAGTAGTATCAGGGACGATTACCCCTACGAGCAGTACTTC.

The chain couples TRBV6-6 to TRBJ1-5; D is unclear. Trimming cost V 5 bases and J 2 bases, with 16 bases left between them. The CDR3 runs 16 residues. Germline V gene lookup returns CDR1 MNHNY and CDR2 SVGAGI (reference sequence). The CDR3: CASSDYKLTGNQPQHF. In DNA form, the CDR3 reads TGTGCCAGCAGTGACTACAAGTTAACGGGCAATCAGCCCCAGCATTTT.